This passage covers 14 T cell receptor beta chains from one sample sequenced in a study of siplizumab effects on memory and regulatory T cells. Here immunoSEQ multiplex PCR was the method, and the copy in TCRdb shows in-frame clones only, minus some. The sample contains tens of thousands of clones, nearly 95% of which appear only once. The sequenced sample consisted of non-Treg CD4+ T cells sorted from blood. The source is a human donor in good health.

This clone was observed a single time. The chain employs TRBV10-3 and TRBJ2-7; maybe TRBD2 (6 bases). With 8 bases removed from V and 0 bases from J, the gap between germline ends came to 8 bases. This CDR3 is 12 amino acids long. Germline CDR1 is ENHRY and CDR2 is SYGVKD. In nucleotides, the CDR3 is TGTGCCATCGCCGGGAGCTCCTACGAGCAGTACTTC. It specifies CAIAGSSYEQYF.

The V call is TRBV6-5, the J call TRBJ2-7; tentative D call: TRBD2 (6 bases). Between the trimmed V and J ends, which lost 11 bases and 3 bases, there was a span of 14 bases. The CDR3 is 12 residues long. The germline CDR1 and CDR2 sequences are MNHEY and SVGAGI. The CDR3 coding sequence is TGTGCCGCTACGGGACTCCACTACGAGCAGTACTTC. Its protein is CAATGLHYEQYF.

V and J are TRBV21-1 and TRBJ2-2; TRBD1, the table's D call, was not compared with the DNA. TRBV21-1 is designated a pseudogene. This CDR3 is built from 20 residues. CDR3 in DNA: TGTGCCAGCAGCAAAAGTCGGGACAGGAACCCTTCGCCAAACACCGGGGAGCTGTTTTTT. The encoded protein is CASSKSRDRNPSPNTGELFF.

This chain joins TRBV27 and TRBJ1-6; D is unresolved. The V gene's germline CDR1 is MNHEY and CDR2 SMNVEV (reference sequence). V was clipped by 6 bases and J by 4 bases, with 13 bases between them. The CDR3 has 15 residues. CDR3 sequence (DNA): TGTGCCAGCAGCGCACCGGGATCTTATAATTCACCCCTCCACTTT. Its protein is CASSAPGSYNSPLHF.

The chain carries TRBV4-1 and TRBJ1-6; D unclear. V lost 1 base, J lost 6 bases, and 10 bases lay in between. Germline lookup yields CDR1 MGHRA and CDR2 YSYEKL. The CDR3 loop spans 15 amino acids. The CDR3 bases are TGCGCCAGCAGCCAAGTACGAGACGGTAATTCACCCCTCCACTTT. The encoded protein is CASSQVRDGNSPLHF.

The chain links TRBV29-1 to TRBJ1-1, with D uncertain. Trimming cost V 5 bases and J 2 bases, with 12 bases left between them. The CDR3 is 13 amino acids. CDR1 and CDR2 from the germline V gene are SQVTM and ANQGSEA. The CDR3 protein is CSVRSFSNTEAFF. The CDR3 DNA is TGCAGCGTTCGGTCTTTTTCCAACACTGAAGCTTTCTTT.

In DNA form, the CDR3 reads TGTGCCAGCAGCTTCTATAGCGCCAATGAGCAGTTCTTC. Translation: CASSFYSANEQFF. The J gene is TRBJ2-1, the V gene TRBV5-6, with D perhaps matching TRBD2 (5 bases). Germline V lookup: CDR1 SGHDT, CDR2 YYEEEE. This CDR3 is 13 amino acids long. V dropped 2 bases and J dropped 6 bases, with 9 bases sitting between them. Full variable domain (remainder filled in from reference TRBV5-6 and TRBJ2-1): DAGVTQSPTHLIKTRGQQVTLRCSPKSGHDTVSWYQQALGQGPQFIFQYYEEEERQRGNFPDRFSGHQFPNYSSELNVNALLLGDSALYLCASSFYSANEQFFGPGTRLTVL.

The rearrangement uses TRBV7-9 and TRBJ2-3, with D possibly called TRBD1 or TRBD2 (6 bases each). The germline V gene encodes CDR1 SEHNR and CDR2 FQNEAQ (reference sequence). V lost 0 bases and J 4 bases, leaving 11 bases between the germline ends. The CDR3 loop spans 15 amino acids. The CDR3 sequence: CASSLAGGLSDTQYF. DNA for the CDR3: TGTGCCAGCAGCTTAGCGGGGGGCCTCTCAGATACGCAGTATTTT. Drawing the rest from reference TRBV7-9 and TRBJ2-3, the complete variable domain is DTGVSQNPRHKITKRGQNVTFRCDPISEHNRLYWYRQTLGQGPEFLTYFQNEAQLEKSRLLSDRFSAERPKGSFSTLEIQRTEQGDSAMYLCASSLAGGLSDTQYFGPGTRLTVL.

CDR3 in amino acids: CASSEYWGHSEAFF. Here the CDR3 DNA reads TGTGCCAGCAGTGAATATTGGGGACACAGTGAAGCTTTCTTT. The rearrangement uses TRBV25-1 and TRBJ1-1; D may be TRBD1 (6 bases). The V end lost 0 bases, the J end lost 7 bases, and 12 bases lay between the germline ends. The V gene's germline CDR1 is MGHDK and CDR2 SYGVNS. The CDR3 is 14 amino acids.

The chain employs TRBV7-6 and TRBJ2-5, with D possibly TRBD2 on 6 matching bases. Trimming left V 1 base short and J 5 bases short, with 11 bases between. The CDR3 sequence is 14 residues long. Per germline, CDR1 SGHVS and CDR2 FNYEAQ. CDR3 residues: CASSLEIGGETQYF. CDR3 sequence (DNA): TGTGCCAGCAGCTTAGAGATCGGAGGGGAGACCCAGTACTTC.

The chain uses TRBV2 and TRBJ2-1; TRBD1 might be the D (7 bases). CDR1 is SNHLY and CDR2 is FYNNEI in the germline V gene. Trimming shortened V by 4 bases and J by 1 base, and 11 bases separated the two germline ends. This CDR3 region has 15 residues. The CDR3, as DNA: TGTGCCAGCAGTGGTGCGGGACAGTCCTACAATGAGCAGTTCTTC. Its protein product is CASSGAGQSYNEQFF.

V gene TRBV10-3 combines with J gene TRBJ1-1; the D gene is possibly TRBD1 (5 bases). From germline, CDR1 is ENHRY and CDR2 SYGVKD. The CDR3 contains 17 residues. The V end was cut by 10 bases, the J end by 0 bases, with 24 bases between. CDR3 loop: CATKMTAGGLMNTEAFF. DNA for the CDR3: TGTGCCACCAAAATGACAGCAGGAGGCCTCATGAACACTGAAGCTTTCTTT.

The chain combines TRBV5-1 with TRBJ1-1, with D possibly matching TRBD1 (5 bases). Trimming took off 4 bases at V and 6 bases at J, with 13 bases between the two ends. The CDR3 contains 13 residues. Per germline, CDR1 SGHRS and CDR2 YFSETQ. The CDR3 reads CASSTGAGPEAFF. CDR3 in DNA: TGCGCCAGCAGCACAGGTGCAGGGCCTGAAGCTTTCTTT.

The rearrangement links TRBV19 to TRBJ2-1, with 13 bases identical to TRBD2. Germline V gene data show CDR1 as LNHDA and CDR2 as SQIVND (reference sequence). This CDR3 region has 16 residues. Trimming took 6 bases from V and 8 from J; bases not matched to a gene: 10. The CDR3 DNA follows: TGTGCCAGTAGCACCGGGGATGGACTAGCGGGGGATGAGCAGTTCTTC. This encodes CASSTGDGLAGDEQFF. Drawing the rest from reference TRBV19 and TRBJ2-1, the complete variable domain is DGGITQSPKYLFRKEGQNVTLSCEQNLNHDAMYWYRQDPGQGLRLIYYSQIVNDFQKGDIAEGYSVSREKKESFPLTVTSAQKNPTAFYLCASSTGDGLAGDEQFFGPGTRLTVL.